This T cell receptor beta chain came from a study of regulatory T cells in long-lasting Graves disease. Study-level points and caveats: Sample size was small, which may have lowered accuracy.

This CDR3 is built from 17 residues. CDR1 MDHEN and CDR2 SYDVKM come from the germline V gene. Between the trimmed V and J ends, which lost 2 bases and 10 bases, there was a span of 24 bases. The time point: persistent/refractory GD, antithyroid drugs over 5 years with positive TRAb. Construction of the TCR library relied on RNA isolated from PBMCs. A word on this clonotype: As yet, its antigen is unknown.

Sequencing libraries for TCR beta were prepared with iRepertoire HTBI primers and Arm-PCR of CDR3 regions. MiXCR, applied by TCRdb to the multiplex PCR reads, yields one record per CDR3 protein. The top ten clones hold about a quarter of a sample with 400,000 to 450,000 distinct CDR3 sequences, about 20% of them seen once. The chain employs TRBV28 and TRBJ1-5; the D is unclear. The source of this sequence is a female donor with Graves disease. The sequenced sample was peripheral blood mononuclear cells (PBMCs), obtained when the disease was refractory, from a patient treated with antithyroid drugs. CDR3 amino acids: CASSLIVGAQIKGPQHF. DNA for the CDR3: TGTGCCAGCAGTTTAATCGTAGGTGCACAGATCAAAGGTCCCCAGCATTTT.